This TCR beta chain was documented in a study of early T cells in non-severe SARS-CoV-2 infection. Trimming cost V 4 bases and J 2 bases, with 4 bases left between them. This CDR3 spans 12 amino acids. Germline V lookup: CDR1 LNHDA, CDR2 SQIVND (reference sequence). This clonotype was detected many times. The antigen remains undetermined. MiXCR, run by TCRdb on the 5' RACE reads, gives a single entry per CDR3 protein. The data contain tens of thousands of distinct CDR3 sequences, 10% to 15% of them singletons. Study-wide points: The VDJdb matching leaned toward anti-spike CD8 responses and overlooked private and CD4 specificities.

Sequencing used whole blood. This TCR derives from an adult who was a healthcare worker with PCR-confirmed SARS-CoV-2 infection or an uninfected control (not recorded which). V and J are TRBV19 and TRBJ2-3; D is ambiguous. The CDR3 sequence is CASSTFTDTQYF. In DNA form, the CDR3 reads TGTGCCAGTAGTACGTTCACAGATACGCAGTATTTT.